One sample yielded the 20 T cell receptor beta chains listed below, sequenced in a study of early T cells in non-severe SARS-CoV-2 infection. TCRdb re-derived calls from the 5' RACE reads in MiXCR, one entry per CDR3 protein. This table has under 95,000 distinct CDR3 sequences, 10% to 15% appearing once. Specimen: whole blood. All receptors derive from an adult who was a healthcare worker with PCR-confirmed SARS-CoV-2 infection or an uninfected control (not recorded which).

This clonotype came up many times. The chain links TRBV10-2 to TRBJ2-7; D possibly uses TRBD1 or TRBD2 (5 bases each). Germline V gives CDR1 WSHSY, CDR2 SAAADI. Trimming removed 2 bases from V and 2 bases from J, with 13 bases in between. The CDR3 runs 15 residues. CDR3 amino acids: CASSETGTPTYEQYF. The CDR3 DNA reads TGCGCCAGCAGTGAGACCGGGACGCCGACCTACGAGCAGTACTTC.

This clonotype was detected only once. The rearrangement uses TRBV2 and TRBJ1-5, with D maybe TRBD1 (6 bases). V lost 3 bases to trimming and J lost 3 bases, with 15 bases between them. The CDR3 is 16 residues long. Germline CDR1 is SNHLY and CDR2 is FYNNEI. CDR3 residues: CASSEPRGNVNQPQHF. CDR3 DNA: TGTGCCAGCAGTGAGCCCAGGGGAAATGTCAATCAGCCCCAGCATTTT.

This clonotype was found many times. This chain links TRBV7-8 with TRBJ1-6; possibly TRBD1 for D (6 bases). CDR1 and CDR2 (germline): SGHVS, FQNEAQ. CDR3 size: 13 residues. Trimming stripped 5 bases from V and 8 bases from J, with 10 bases between. The CDR3 DNA is TGTGCCAGCAGCAAGGACAGATATTCACCCCTCCACTTT. Translation: CASSKDRYSPLHF.

In its sample, this clonotype was seen many times. This chain joins TRBV5-1 and TRBJ2-1, with 7 bases matching TRBD1. This CDR3 is built from 13 residues. V shed 4 bases and J 3 bases; nucleotides not matched to a gene: 1. The germline V gene encodes CDR1 SGHRS and CDR2 YFSETQ. The CDR3 protein is CASSRDSYNEQFF. The CDR3, as DNA: TGCGCCAGCAGCAGGGACAGCTACAATGAGCAGTTCTTC.

This clonotype has ten or more counts. The CDR3 here is CSGFGLAGRAEQFF. As DNA, the CDR3 is TGCAGTGGCTTTGGACTAGCGGGGCGAGCCGAGCAGTTCTTC. This chain uses TRBV20-1 with TRBJ2-1; 12 bases align to TRBD2. The ends lost 7 bases at V and 10 bases at J; junction bases unmatched: 11. The germline gives CDR1 DFQATT, CDR2 SNEGSKA (reference sequence). The CDR3 has 14 residues.

The table lists this clonotype with many counts. For the CDR3, the DNA is TGTGCCAGCAGCGTAGGGGCGCACAATGAGCAGTTCTTC. Protein product: CASSVGAHNEQFF. The V and J genes are TRBV9 and TRBJ2-1; D is uncertain. There are 13 residues in the CDR3. The germline gives CDR1 SGDLS, CDR2 YYNGEE. Between the trimmed V and J ends, which lost 0 bases and 5 bases, there was a span of 6 bases.

This clonotype came up a few times. V and J are TRBV7-9 and TRBJ2-3; no reliable D call. In germline, CDR1 is SEHNR, CDR2 FQNEAQ (reference sequence). The CDR3 length is 16 residues. The ends were cut back, 4 bases at V and 0 bases at J, with 14 bases in the middle. The CDR3 nucleotides are TGTGCCAGCAGCTCCAGGAGTTGGCGGAGCACAGATACGCAGTATTTT. The encoded protein is CASSSRSWRSTDTQYF.

This clonotype was counted ten times or more. The V gene is TRBV9, the J gene TRBJ2-1, with 7 positions matching TRBD1. The germline V gene encodes CDR1 SGDLS and CDR2 YYNGEE. V lost 0 bases and J lost 6; bases outside the gene matches: 3. The CDR3 covers 14 residues. The CDR3 coding sequence is TGTGCCAGCAGCGTAGGTCAGGGGGTCAATGAGCAGTTCTTC. Its protein product is CASSVGQGVNEQFF.

This clonotype appeared many times. J is TRBJ2-7 and V is TRBV12-5, with 11 bases aligning to TRBD2. The CDR3 spans 19 residues. Germline V gene sequence: CDR1 LGHNT, CDR2 FRNRAP. V shed 3 bases and J 2 bases; nucleotides not matched to a gene: 15. The DNA for the CDR3 is TGTGCTAGTGGTTTCTCCGCGGGGCTAGCGGGAGGACAAACCTACGAGCAGTACTTC. It specifies CASGFSAGLAGGQTYEQYF.

This clonotype was seen repeatedly, ten times or more. V usage is TRBV11-2 and J usage is TRBJ2-1; 15 bases line up with TRBD2. The V gene's germline CDR1 is SGHAT and CDR2 FQNNGV. The CDR3 length is 18 residues. J lost 8 bases, V lost 4 bases, and 12 bases had no gene match. This chain's CDR3 is CASSSGLAGGLPSDEQFF. The CDR3, as DNA: TGTGCCAGCAGCTCGGGACTAGCGGGGGGACTACCCTCGGATGAGCAGTTCTTC. Complete variable domain (other parts from reference TRBV11-2 and TRBJ2-1): EAGVAQSPRYKIIEKRQSVAFWCNPISGHATLYWYQQILGQGPKLLIQFQNNGVVDDSQLPKDRFSAERLKGVDSTLKIQPAKLEDSAVYLCASSSGLAGGLPSDEQFFGPGTRLTVL.

At least ten counts were recorded for this clonotype. The V gene is TRBV6-1, the J gene TRBJ1-4; 9 bases agree with TRBD1. Germline CDR1 is MNHNS and CDR2 is SASEGT. The CDR3 sequence is 14 residues long. Trimming cost V 10 bases and J 5 bases; bases outside gene matches: 8. CDR3 in amino acids: CAIAPGQGNEKLFF. In DNA form, the CDR3 reads TGTGCCATCGCCCCGGGACAGGGAAATGAAAAACTGTTTTTT.

The gene calls are TRBV20-1 and TRBJ1-1, with D possibly matching TRBD1 (6 bases). Trimming removed 1 base at V and 5 bases at J, with 17 bases between. In germline, CDR1 is DFQATT, CDR2 SNEGSKA (reference sequence). The CDR3 has 15 residues. This chain's CDR3 is CSARARTDGSTEAFF. In DNA form, the CDR3 reads TGCAGTGCTAGAGCGCGGACAGACGGATCAACTGAAGCTTTCTTT.

This clonotype was detected ten times or more. CDR3 region: CSARDSALIHNEQFF. Here the CDR3 DNA reads TGCAGTGCTAGAGATAGCGCATTAATACACAATGAGCAGTTCTTC. The rearrangement links TRBV20-1 to TRBJ2-1; weak D call: TRBD2 (5 bases). Trimming left V 0 bases short and J 5 bases short, with 14 bases between. The CDR3 has 15 residues. The V gene's germline CDR1 is DFQATT and CDR2 SNEGSKA (reference sequence).

The genes are TRBV21-1 and TRBJ2-1. TRBV21-1 is recorded as a pseudogene. This CDR3 comprises 16 residues. CDR3 protein: CASSKANESSYNEQFF. Here the CDR3 DNA reads TGTGCCAGCAGCAAAGCGAATGAGAGCTCCTACAATGAGCAGTTCTTC.

This clonotype was counted ten times or more. The CDR3, as DNA: TGTGCCAGCTCGATGGAGGGGGACATTCAGTACTTC. It specifies CASSMEGDIQYF. The chain uses TRBV3-1 and TRBJ2-4; D may be TRBD1 or TRBD2 (6 bases each). From germline, CDR1 is LGHDT and CDR2 YNNKEL (reference sequence). The CDR3 spans 12 residues. V lost 8 bases to trimming and J lost 8 bases, with 13 bases between them.

With regard to this clonotype: A much larger clone is a single base away; this may be a read error. The chain carries TRBV29-1 and TRBJ2-1; 8 bases are a match to TRBD2. V dropped 3 bases and J dropped 5; count of bases not matched to a gene: 9. This CDR3 contains 15 residues. CDR1 is SQVTM and CDR2 is ANQGSEA in the germline V gene. CDR3 coding DNA: TGCAGCGTTGAGTCGGGAACTAGCGGTCACAATGAGCAGTTCTTC. Translating it yields CSVESGTSGHNEQFF.

The genes are TRBV18 and TRBJ2-1; no definite D call. Per germline, CDR1 KGHSH and CDR2 LQKENI. The CDR3 is 11 amino acids. V was clipped by 8 bases and J by 7 bases, with 9 bases between them. The CDR3 is CASEVANEQFF. The DNA of the CDR3 is TGTGCCAGCGAAGTAGCAAATGAGCAGTTCTTC.

The chain links TRBV11-2 to TRBJ2-5; 7 nucleotides match TRBD2. Germline CDR1 SGHAT, CDR2 FQNNGV. The CDR3 loop spans 15 amino acids. The trim removed 5 bases at V and 5 bases at J, leaving 11 bases unmatched. The CDR3 DNA reads as TGTGCCAGCAGCCGTCTAGCGGCCCTTGGGGAGACCCAGTACTTC. Its translation is CASSRLAALGETQYF.

This clonotype was picked up a small number of times. This rearrangement joins TRBV7-8 to TRBJ1-6; possible D gene TRBD1, 5 bases. The CDR3 sequence is 12 residues long. The V gene's germline CDR1 is SGHVS and CDR2 FQNEAQ. V gave up 5 bases and J gave up 16 bases, with 15 bases separating them. The CDR3: CASSPGAAQLHF. In nucleotides, the CDR3 is TGTGCCAGCAGCCCTGGGGCAGCACAACTCCACTTT. Drawing the rest from reference TRBV7-8 and TRBJ1-6, the complete variable domain is GAGVSQSPRYKVAKRGQDVALRCDPISGHVSLFWYQQALGQGPEFLTYFQNEAQLDKSGLPSDRFFAERPEGSVSTLKIQRTQQEDSAVYLCASSPGAAQLHFGNGTRLTVT.

This clonotype has a count of ten or more. The V gene is TRBV7-9, the J gene TRBJ1-2, with D tentatively TRBD1 (6 bases). Germline V gene data show CDR1 as SEHNR and CDR2 as FQNEAQ (reference sequence). The CDR3 contains 13 residues. The ends were cut back, 1 base at V and 8 bases at J, with 11 bases in the middle. CDR3 in DNA: TGTGCCAGCAGCTTAGTACAGGGCCAAGGCTACACCTTC. As protein: CASSLVQGQGYTF.